The 24 T cell receptor beta chains reported below all come from one sample, sequenced in a study of blood T cell repertoires in COVID-19. Method: immunoSEQ multiplex PCR; TCRdb's copy keeps in-frame clones and lacks some. This sample has roughly 140,000 clones, with approximately 87% found just once. Sequencing used PBMCs or T cells enriched from blood (not recorded which). These TCRs come from a man in his sixties who had recovered from COVID-19.

The chain uses TRBV7-9 and TRBJ1-4; a possible D gene is TRBD1 (5 bases). The CDR3 sequence is 13 residues long. Germline assignment: CDR1 SEHNR and CDR2 FQNEAQ (reference sequence). With 8 bases removed from V and 8 bases from J, the gap between germline ends came to 15 bases. The CDR3 here is CASGGGGREKLFF. The CDR3 DNA reads TGTGCCAGCGGTGGCGGGGGACGCGAAAAACTGTTTTTT.

This clone was detected once. This chain uses TRBV5-4 with TRBJ2-7; D perhaps matches TRBD1 (6 bases). From germline, CDR1 is SGHNT and CDR2 YYREEE (reference sequence). V gave up 6 bases and J gave up 2 bases, with 15 bases separating them. CDR3 length: 14 amino acids. CDR3 DNA: TGTGCCAGCAATGCAGGGGAGTCACCCTACGAGCAGTACTTC. Translating gives CASNAGESPYEQYF.

This clone was seen a single time. The chain joins TRBV6-5 to TRBJ1-2; D gene ambiguous. From germline, CDR1 is MNHEY and CDR2 SVGAGI. This CDR3 has 14 amino acids. V lost 4 bases, J lost 6 bases, and 15 bases lay in between. The DNA of the CDR3 is TGTGCCAGCAGTTCTACGGTCAGGAATGATGGCTACACCTTC. This sequence encodes CASSSTVRNDGYTF.

The CDR3 sequence is CASSSRGPTEAFF. The DNA of the CDR3 is TGCGCCAGCAGCTCCAGGGGGCCTACTGAAGCTTTCTTT. This chain joins TRBV5-1 and TRBJ1-1, with 8 bases fitting TRBD1. With 3 bases clipped from V and 5 bases from J, the junction kept 3 bases outside the gene matches. The length of the CDR3 is 13 residues. Per the germline V gene, CDR1 is SGHRS and CDR2 is YFSETQ.

The V gene is TRBV10-3, the J gene TRBJ2-7; 7 bases match TRBD1. V gave up 5 bases and J gave up 3 bases; unmatched junction bases: 7. Germline assignment: CDR1 ENHRY and CDR2 SYGVKD. The CDR3 has 14 residues. The CDR3 DNA reads as TGTGCCATCAGTTTGACAGGGAAAAACTACGAGCAGTACTTC. It is translated as CAISLTGKNYEQYF.

V and J are TRBV11-1 and TRBJ1-2; D is possibly TRBD1 (6 bases). V was trimmed by 1 base and J by 4 bases, leaving 13 bases between them. Per the germline V gene, CDR1 is SGHAT and CDR2 is FQDESV (reference sequence). The CDR3 runs to 15 residues. CDR3 residues: CASSLEAGEIYGYTF. DNA of the CDR3: TGTGCCAGCAGCTTAGAAGCAGGGGAGATCTATGGCTACACCTTC.

This clone has just one count. The chain combines TRBV4-2 with TRBJ2-5, with 7 bases matching TRBD2. CDR1 and CDR2 (germline): LGHNA, YNFKEQ. The CDR3 contains 18 residues. Trimming at V came to 0 bases and at J to 1 base, leaving 11 bases not matched to a gene. CDR3 DNA: TGTGCCAGCAGCCAAGATTTCCGACTAGCAGCTTCCCAAGAGACCCAGTACTTC. It encodes CASSQDFRLAASQETQYF.

The chain has TRBV3-1 (or the pseudogene TRBV3-2) and TRBJ2-1; the D gene is possibly TRBD2 (7 bases). The CDR3 is made up of 15 amino acids. Germline lookup yields CDR1 LGHDT and CDR2 YNNKEL (reference sequence). Trimming took 1 base from V and 7 from J, leaving 14 bases between them. The DNA of the CDR3 is TGTGCCAGCAGCCAAGTGGGGGGGCGCAGGAATGAGCAGTTCTTC. Translating it yields CASSQVGGRRNEQFF.

This chain links TRBV13 with TRBJ1-1; D is possibly TRBD1 (5 bases). CDR1 PRHDT and CDR2 FYEKMQ come from the germline V gene (reference sequence). This CDR3 is 16 amino acids long. V was trimmed by 5 bases and J by 4 bases, leaving 20 bases between them. CDR3 residues: CASSPGPRRQTTEAFF. The CDR3, as DNA: TGTGCCAGCAGCCCCGGGCCCCGTCGACAGACCACTGAAGCTTTCTTT. The full variable domain, its missing parts supplied by reference TRBV13 and TRBJ1-1, is AAGVIQSPRHLIKEKRETATLKCYPIPRHDTVYWYQQGPGQDPQFLISFYEKMQSDKGSIPDRFSAQQFSDYHSELNMSSLELGDSALYFCASSPGPRRQTTEAFFGQGTRLTVV.

This chain joins TRBV10-1 and TRBJ2-3, with a tentative D call TRBD1 (5 bases). The CDR3 runs 14 residues. The germline V gene encodes CDR1 WNHNN and CDR2 SYGVQD (reference sequence). Trimming left V 0 bases short and J 5 bases short, with 9 bases between. CDR3 residues: CASSESRVGDTQYF. The CDR3 region has the DNA TGCGCCAGCAGTGAGTCCAGGGTGGGAGATACGCAGTATTTT.

The V call is TRBV10-1, the J call TRBJ1-1, with 12 bases aligning to TRBD1. This CDR3 contains 13 residues. J lost 7 bases, V lost 9 bases, and 6 bases had no gene match. Germline CDR1 WNHNN, CDR2 SYGVQD (reference sequence). The CDR3 bases are TGCGCCAGTGCCGGGACAGGGGGCTTTGAAGCTTTCTTT. This sequence encodes CASAGTGGFEAFF.

The chain carries TRBV6-5 and TRBJ2-2; possibly TRBD1 for D (6 bases). V was trimmed by 6 bases and J by 2 bases, leaving 10 bases between them. This CDR3 has 14 amino acids. Germline CDR1 is MNHEY and CDR2 is SVGAGI. In DNA, the CDR3 is TGTGCCAGCAGACAGGGTGATAACACCGGGGAGCTGTTTTTT. Amino acid sequence: CASRQGDNTGELFF.

The gene calls are TRBV28 and TRBJ1-5; 9 bases align to TRBD1. This CDR3 spans 16 amino acids. Germline V gives CDR1 MDHEN, CDR2 SYDVKM. With 7 bases clipped from V and 7 bases from J, the junction kept 14 bases outside the gene matches. In nucleotides, the CDR3 is TGTGCCAGCACCCGTCTCGGACAGGGGAAGGGGCAGCCCCAGCATTTT. It yields the protein CASTRLGQGKGQPQHF.

The V gene is TRBV15, the J gene TRBJ2-1; 9 positions match TRBD2. The CDR3 consists of 15 residues. Looked up from germline, CDR1 is LNHNV and CDR2 is YYDKDF (reference sequence). After removal of 2 bases from V and 8 bases from J, the junction contained 7 bases not matched to a gene. As DNA, the CDR3 is TGTGCCACCAGCAGAACGCGGGGGGGCCGCGATGAGCAGTTCTTC. It specifies CATSRTRGGRDEQFF.

A few counts support this clone. The J gene is TRBJ1-6, the V gene TRBV2; 11 nucleotides agree with TRBD1. Losses at the gene ends were 3 bases for V and 7 bases for J; bases not matched to a gene: 2. Germline V gives CDR1 SNHLY, CDR2 FYNNEI. The CDR3 totals 15 residues. As DNA, the CDR3 is TGTGCCAGCAGTGACCGGGACAGGGGGAATTCACCCCTCCACTTT. It translates to CASSDRDRGNSPLHF.

This clone showed up just a few times. The rearrangement joins TRBV25-1 to TRBJ1-1, with a weak D call TRBD1 (5 bases). CDR3 length: 15 amino acids. V lost 4 bases and J 7 bases, leaving 19 bases between the germline ends. Germline values: CDR1 MGHDK, CDR2 SYGVNS. This CDR3 is CASSANTGDIGEAFF. For the CDR3, the DNA is TGTGCCAGCAGTGCCAATACAGGAGATATAGGTGAAGCTTTCTTT.

This clone was counted only a few times. This rearrangement joins TRBV27 to TRBJ2-6; 7 nucleotides line up with TRBD1. J gave up 2 bases and V 6 bases, and 1 base lay outside the gene matches. Germline assignment: CDR1 MNHEY and CDR2 SMNVEV (reference sequence). This CDR3 has 14 amino acids. The CDR3 DNA reads TGTGCCAGCAGAAGGGGGCCTGGGGCCAACGTCCTGACTTTC. This translates into CASRRGPGANVLTF.

Here the CDR3 reads CASSLQGANGYTF. The CDR3 coding sequence is TGTGCCAGCTCACTACAGGGGGCTAATGGCTACACCTTC. V is TRBV18 and J is TRBJ1-2; 9 bases align to TRBD1. The CDR3 is made up of 13 amino acids. J was trimmed by 6 bases and V by 4 bases; bases with no gene match: 3. Germline assignment: CDR1 KGHSH and CDR2 LQKENI.

CDR3: CASSKAHSYGELFF. The CDR3 DNA follows: TGTGCCAGCAGCAAAGCGCACAGCTACGGGGAGCTGTTTTTT. V usage is TRBV21-1 and J usage is TRBJ2-2; no DNA check was done on the table's D call, TRBD1. TRBV21-1 corresponds to a pseudogene. This CDR3 is built from 14 residues.

The chain links TRBV9 to TRBJ2-1; tentatively, D is TRBD2 (7 bases). The germline V gene encodes CDR1 SGDLS and CDR2 YYNGEE. This CDR3 spans 17 amino acids. V was shortened by 0 bases and J by 8 bases, with 21 bases between the two germline ends. CDR3 sequence (DNA): TGTGCCAGCAGCGTAGAGGGCTACGGGGGCGGGAGCTATGAGCAGTTCTTC. Translated, it gives CASSVEGYGGGSYEQFF.

The chain is built from TRBV4-1 and TRBJ2-2, with 10 nucleotides matching TRBD2. Germline trimming cut 4 bases from V and 11 bases from J; bases unmatched to any gene: 16. The germline V gene has CDR1 MGHRA and CDR2 YSYEKL. The CDR3 runs 17 residues. The DNA for the CDR3 is TGCGCCAGCAGCCTCAGAGGGGCTAGCGGGGGACTTGTAGAGCTGTTTTTT. Translated: CASSLRGASGGLVELFF.

In DNA form, the CDR3 reads TGCAGCGCCTCTGGGACAGGGAGATTCTTCTACGAGCAGTACTTC. This encodes CSASGTGRFFYEQYF. The chain combines TRBV29-1 with TRBJ2-7; 9 positions agree with TRBD1. Germline V CDR1 and CDR2: SQVTM, ANQGSEA. This CDR3 contains 15 residues. Trimming took 7 bases from V and 3 from J; bases not matched to a gene: 13.

This chain connects TRBV3-1 (or the pseudogene TRBV3-2) to TRBJ1-2, with 7 bases identical to TRBD1. V shed 5 bases, J shed 8 bases, and the junction held 14 bases outside the gene matches. CDR1 is LGHDT, CDR2 YNNKEL, per germline (reference sequence). The CDR3 runs to 15 residues. Here the CDR3 DNA reads TGTGCCAGCAGCTTCAGACAGAACAGGGGTCGGGGCTACACCTTC. This gives the protein CASSFRQNRGRGYTF.

The chain joins TRBV10-3 to TRBJ1-3; a weak D match, TRBD1 (6 bases). This CDR3 contains 13 residues. V gave up 5 bases and J gave up 8 bases, with 13 bases separating them. Germline V gene sequence: CDR1 ENHRY, CDR2 SYGVKD. The CDR3 reads CAISPGQPDTIYF. DNA of the CDR3: TGTGCCATCAGTCCTGGACAGCCAGACACCATATATTTT.